These T cell receptor beta chains were read from a single sample in a study of PD-1 blockade in classical Hodgkin lymphoma. Sequenced by immunoSEQ multiplex PCR; TCRdb stores in-frame clones only, minus some. Of roughly 150,000 clones detected, approximately 72% appear once; the ten largest clones hold 9.2%. Sequenced here: peripheral blood mononuclear cells (PBMCs), sampled before the second cycle of nivolumab. These receptors were obtained from a human donor with classical Hodgkin lymphoma. Both conserved end residues are part of each CDR3.

V | CDR3
TRBV7-2 | CASSWGLAGTEYYNEQFF
TRBV6-4 | CASSAPRTGSNEKLFF
TRBV6-4 | CASSVDWGDEQYF
TRBV7-2 | CASSLRADELAKNIQYF
TRBV19 | CASSIGEIYGYTF
TRBV2 | CASTEDLNTDTQYF
TRBV4-1 | CASSQRDRGSGNTIYF
TRBV7-2 | CASSHSGIYNEQFF
TRBV7-9 | CASSYSGDSPLHF
TRBV7-9 | CASSHGADEQYF
TRBV5-1 | CASSPGLAGGPYNEQFF
TRBV7-8 | CASRPGQGANTIYF
TRBV6-4 | CASSKTGVTEAFF
TRBV7-2 | CASSLASGGQYEQYF
TRBV10-3 | CAIRAGTGVLRSSYEQYF
TRBV12-5 | CASGPGQGDEQYF
TRBV28 | CASRTGDYSNYGYTF
TRBV7-8 | CASSPGTGPYNEQFF
TRBV5-1 | CASSLYGTVQETQYF
TRBV10-3 | CAISESRGVGPQHF
TRBV18 | CASSPPGEGGETQYF
TRBV18 | CASSDQETQYF
TRBV29-1 | CSVEGENEKLFF
TRBV27 | CASSLSTRTGKAGYGYTF
TRBV6-4 | CASSVEGGGETQYF
TRBV4-3 | CASSQDVSRDISNNEQFF
TRBV12-1 | CASSPPGQGAYGYTF
TRBV18 | CASSPPSESGNTIYF
TRBV10-3 | CAINGADNSPLHF
TRBV6-1 | CASMGGASYTF
TRBV7-3 | CASSLQGEETQYF
TRBV6-1 | CASSEALYGGGAYGYTF
TRBV5-1 | CASSIGTGVYEQYF
TRBV6-6 | CASAVAGANVLTF
TRBV7-6 | CASGRSVQETQYF
TRBV5-4 | CASSPPPTGGPHTYNEQFF
TRBV7-9 | CASSLVPILSNEKLFF
TRBV18 | CASSPAAGVIYEQYF
TRBV6-5 | CASSPRVQGAYEQYF
TRBV19 | CASSLGPNTGELFF
TRBV2 | CASSWEGTRVGELFF
TRBV21-1 | CASSKSALRQCYGYTF
TRBV6-1 | CASSDQHPAGTGSYEQYF
TRBV11-2 | CASSFTSGTYEQYF
TRBV9 | CASSVRPGTGRSEQYF
TRBV6-5 | CASSYVRFSGNTIYF
TRBV7-3 | CASSPPGQGNYNEQFF
TRBV9 | CASSVGGQGNTEAFF
TRBV7-3 | CASSQDTGQMNTEAFF
TRBV5-6 | CASSSGLAGGVKQFF
TRBV11-1 | CASSFRTGEQFF
TRBV6-6 | CASSPSYASKNIQYF
TRBV6-5 | CASRRGAGLDTEAFF
TRBV18 | CASSPQDRDYEQYF
TRBV27 | CASSLEGVGRAFF